This entry features one T cell receptor beta chain sequence. The antigen is not known. This CDR3 has 13 residues. V dropped 7 bases and J dropped 4 bases, with 11 bases sitting between them. Germline V CDR1 and CDR2: MDHEN, SYDVKM. The method was immunoSEQ multiplex PCR; TCRdb's version includes in-frame clones alone and lacks a portion of them. The sample shows over 120,000 clones, 75% to 90% of them seen only once. This entry comes from a study of T cell responses to AZD1222 COVID-19 vaccine. General study findings and limits: The donor group comprised mostly white British people and more females; the analysis possibly underestimated clonal diversity.

This TCR derives from an adult in good health. The rearrangement joins TRBV28 to TRBJ1-3; D ambiguous. The source material was peripheral blood, sampled on day 0 of AZD1222 vaccination. CDR3 DNA sequence: TGTGCCAGCACGGGTCGGATGGGAAACACCATATATTTT. This translates into CASTGRMGNTIYF. Looking up the rest from reference TRBV28 and TRBJ1-3 gives the full variable domain: DVKVTQSSRYLVKRTGEKVFLECVQDMDHENMFWYRQDPGLGLRLIYFSYDVKMKEKGDIPEGYSVSREKKERFSLILESASTNQTSMYLCASTGRMGNTIYFGEGSWLTVV.